This record covers a single TCR beta chain. The authors amplified TCR beta CDR3 regions from RNA transcripts. RT-PCR in the first round used HTBI primers; a second-round multiplex PCR followed. TCRdb independently ran MiXCR on the multiplex PCR reads; one entry per CDR3 protein. The sample contains about 550,000 distinct CDR3 sequences, less than 45% of which appear only once. This CDR3 contains 16 residues. Trimming took 5 bases from V and 2 from J, leaving 18 bases between them. Germline V gene data show CDR1 as MNHNY and CDR2 as SVGAGI (reference sequence). The data were obtained in a study of Graves' ophthalmopathy and Graves' hyperthyroidism.

The sequencing input was peripheral blood or thyroid tissue (not recorded which). This chain links TRBV6-6 with TRBJ2-5; D may be TRBD1 (5 bases). The clonotype was recovered from an adult man with Graves' hyperthyroidism. The CDR3 sequence is CASSRSQARVQETQYF. The CDR3 DNA is TGTGCCAGCAGTCGATCCCAGGCCAGGGTTCAAGAGACCCAGTACTTC.